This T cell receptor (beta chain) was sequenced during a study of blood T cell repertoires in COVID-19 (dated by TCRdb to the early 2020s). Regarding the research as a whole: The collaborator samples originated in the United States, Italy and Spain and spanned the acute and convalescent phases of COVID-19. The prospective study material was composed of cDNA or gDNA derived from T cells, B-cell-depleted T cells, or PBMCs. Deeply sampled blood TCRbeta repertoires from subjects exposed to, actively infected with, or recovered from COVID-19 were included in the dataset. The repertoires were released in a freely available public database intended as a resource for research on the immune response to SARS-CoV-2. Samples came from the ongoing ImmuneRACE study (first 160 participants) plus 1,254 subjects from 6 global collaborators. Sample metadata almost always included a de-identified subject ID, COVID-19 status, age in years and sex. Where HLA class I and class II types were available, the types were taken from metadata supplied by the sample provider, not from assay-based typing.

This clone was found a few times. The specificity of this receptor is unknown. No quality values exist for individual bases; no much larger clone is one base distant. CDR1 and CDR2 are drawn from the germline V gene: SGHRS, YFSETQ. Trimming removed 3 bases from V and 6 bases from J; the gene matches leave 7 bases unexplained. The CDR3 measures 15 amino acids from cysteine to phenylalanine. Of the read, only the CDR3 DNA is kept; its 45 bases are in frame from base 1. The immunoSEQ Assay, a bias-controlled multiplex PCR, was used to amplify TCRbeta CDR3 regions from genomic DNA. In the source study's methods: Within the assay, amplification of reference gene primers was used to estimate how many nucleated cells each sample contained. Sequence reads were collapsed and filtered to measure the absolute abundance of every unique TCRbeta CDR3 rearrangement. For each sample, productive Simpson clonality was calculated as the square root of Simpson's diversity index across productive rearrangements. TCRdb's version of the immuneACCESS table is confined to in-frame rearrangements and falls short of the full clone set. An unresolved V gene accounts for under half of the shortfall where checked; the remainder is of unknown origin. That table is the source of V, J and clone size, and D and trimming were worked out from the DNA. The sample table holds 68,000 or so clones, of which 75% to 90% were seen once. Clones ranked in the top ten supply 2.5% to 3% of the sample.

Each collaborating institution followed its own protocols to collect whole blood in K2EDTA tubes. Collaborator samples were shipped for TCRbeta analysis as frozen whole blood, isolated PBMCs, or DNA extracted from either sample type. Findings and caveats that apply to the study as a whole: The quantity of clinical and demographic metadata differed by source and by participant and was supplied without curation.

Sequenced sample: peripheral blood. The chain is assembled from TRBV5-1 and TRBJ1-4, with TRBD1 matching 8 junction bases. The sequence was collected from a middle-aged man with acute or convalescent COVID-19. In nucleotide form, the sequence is TGCGCCAGCAGCTCCCAACAGGGGGGCGATGAAAAACTGTTTTTT. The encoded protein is CASSSQQGGDEKLFF.